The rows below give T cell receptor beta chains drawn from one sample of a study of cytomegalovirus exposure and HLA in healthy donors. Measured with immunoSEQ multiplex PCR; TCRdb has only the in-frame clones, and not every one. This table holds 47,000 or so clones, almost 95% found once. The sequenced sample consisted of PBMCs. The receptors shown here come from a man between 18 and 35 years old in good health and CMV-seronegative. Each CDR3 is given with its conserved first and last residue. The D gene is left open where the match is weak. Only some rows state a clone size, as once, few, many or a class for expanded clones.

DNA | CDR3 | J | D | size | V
TGTGCCAGCAGCACAGCAGGGGGAGTAAATCAGCCCCAGCATTTT | CASSTAGGVNQPQHF | TRBJ1-5 | TRBD1 | NA | TRBV9
TGTGCCAGCAAGCAAAACGGGGTAGTGCAGCCCCAGCATTTT | CASKQNGVVQPQHF | TRBJ1-5 | NA | NA | TRBV28
TGCGCCAGCACCAGTAAGCGGGACTCCTACAATGAGCAGTTCTTC | CASTSKRDSYNEQFF | TRBJ2-1 | TRBD2 | NA | TRBV4-1
TGCGCCAGCAGCTTGGTGGTAGAAGAGACCCAGTACTTC | CASSLVVEETQYF | TRBJ2-5 | NA | NA | TRBV5-1
TGTGCCACCAGCAGAGAAGGCGGGACAGGGACCAATGGGGACACCGGGGAGCTGTTTTTT | CATSREGGTGTNGDTGELFF | TRBJ2-2 | TRBD1 | NA | TRBV15
TGTGCCAGCAGCCCCCCGGGACAGACATTCTACAATGAGCAGTTCTTC | CASSPPGQTFYNEQFF | TRBJ2-1 | TRBD1 | NA | TRBV7-2
TGTGCCATCAGTCCGGGACTCATCCGTCCCGAGCAGTACTTC | CAISPGLIRPEQYF | TRBJ2-7 | NA | NA | TRBV10-3
TGTGCCAGCAGCTTAGCACAGGGTGAGGAGACCCAGTACTTC | CASSLAQGEETQYF | TRBJ2-5 | NA | NA | TRBV7-9
TGTGCCTGGAGTCCGACAGGCCCCCAAGAGACCCAGTACTTC | CAWSPTGPQETQYF | TRBJ2-5 | NA | NA | TRBV30
TGTGCCAGCAGTGGATTACGAGGACAGGACTCCTACGAGCAGTACTTC | CASSGLRGQDSYEQYF | TRBJ2-7 | TRBD1 | NA | TRBV6-1
TGTGCCAGTAAAAGTGAGGGAACCACTGAAGCTTTCTTT | CASKSEGTTEAFF | TRBJ1-1 | NA | NA | TRBV19
TGTGCCAGTAGAGGGCCGGGGGGTGAGCAGTACTTC | CASRGPGGEQYF | TRBJ2-7 | TRBD2 | medium-sized | TRBV19
TGTGCCAGCAGTATTCGACAGGGAAAATATCAGCCCCAGCATTTT | CASSIRQGKYQPQHF | TRBJ1-5 | TRBD1 | NA | TRBV27
TGTGCCAGCAGTTATTGGGGAGCTGGTTTGCAGTACTTC | CASSYWGAGLQYF | TRBJ2-7 | NA | NA | TRBV5-6
TGCGCCAGCAGCCAAGGACTCCTTGGTAGCGGGGAAGAGACCCAGTACTTC | CASSQGLLGSGEETQYF | TRBJ2-5 | TRBD2 | NA | TRBV4-3
TGTGCCAGCAGTACCCTGGGAGGGAACACTGAAGCTTTCTTT | CASSTLGGNTEAFF | TRBJ1-1 | NA | NA | TRBV6-1
TGTGCCAGCTCACCACCGTACCGAGGGACGGGGACATACAATGAGCAGTTCTTC | CASSPPYRGTGTYNEQFF | TRBJ2-1 | NA | NA | TRBV18
TGTGCCAGCAGTGCTTCGGAGACTAGCACAGATACGCAGTATTTT | CASSASETSTDTQYF | TRBJ2-3 | NA | NA | TRBV6-4
TGTGCCAGCAGCTCCAGCGGGCGCCCAGAAGAGACCCAGTACTTC | CASSSSGRPEETQYF | TRBJ2-5 | NA | NA | TRBV7-9
TGTGCCAGCAGCCAACGTCGACTAGCGGGGTCAGATACGCAGTATTTT | CASSQRRLAGSDTQYF | TRBJ2-3 | TRBD2 | NA | TRBV14
TGTGCCAGCAGATACACAGGGCGGCAGAATCAGCCCCAGCATTTT | CASRYTGRQNQPQHF | TRBJ1-5 | NA | NA | TRBV28
TGTGCCAGCCGGACAGTTGCAACTAATGAAAAACTGTTTTTT | CASRTVATNEKLFF | TRBJ1-4 | NA | NA | TRBV19
TGTGCCAGCAGCTTGAGGAGGGAATTGGGGAACACTGAAGCTTTCTTT | CASSLRRELGNTEAFF | TRBJ1-1 | NA | NA | TRBV5-4
TGTGCCAGCAGCTTAACAGGGGGGAGCTACGAGCAGTACTTC | CASSLTGGSYEQYF | TRBJ2-7 | TRBD1 | NA | TRBV7-2
TGTGCCAGCAGCCAAGAATTGCGCGGACTAGCGGGATTAAGATTCTTC | CASSQELRGLAGLRFF | TRBJ2-1 | TRBD2 | NA | TRBV4-2
TGTGCCAGCAGCTTTGTCAGGGCAGCAGATACGCAGTATTTT | CASSFVRAADTQYF | TRBJ2-3 | NA | NA | TRBV5-4
TGTGCCAGCAGCCTCACGGAGGCCGGGGAGCTGTTTTTT | CASSLTEAGELFF | TRBJ2-2 | NA | NA | TRBV7-9
TGCAGCGTTGGAGACAGGGGAGACACTGAAGCTTTCTTT | CSVGDRGDTEAFF | TRBJ1-1 | TRBD1 | NA | TRBV29-1
TGTGCCAGCAGCCTTAGACAGTATGAGCAGTTCTTC | CASSLRQYEQFF | TRBJ2-1 | NA | once | TRBV7-9
TGTGCCAGCAGTGCTGGGGGGTTCCAAGAGACCCAGTACTTC | CASSAGGFQETQYF | TRBJ2-5 | NA | NA | TRBV6-1
TGTGCCAGCAGCTTAGCGCCAGGCATCACCTATGGCTACACCTTC | CASSLAPGITYGYTF | TRBJ1-2 | NA | NA | TRBV7-9
TGTGCCAGCAGCTTAGGTCAGTTTGAGCAGTTCTTC | CASSLGQFEQFF | TRBJ2-1 | NA | NA | TRBV11-2
TGTGCCACCAGCGTGACACGAAACTATGGCTACACCTTC | CATSVTRNYGYTF | TRBJ1-2 | NA | NA | TRBV15
TGTGCCAGCAGCTGGGGGACAGGGGCCCAAGACGAGCAGTACTTC | CASSWGTGAQDEQYF | TRBJ2-7 | TRBD1 | NA | TRBV5-6
TGCGCCAGCAGCTTGGGGGAGAGTGATGGCTACACCTTC | CASSLGESDGYTF | TRBJ1-2 | NA | NA | TRBV5-1
TGCACCAGCAGCCAAGATCTCTGGACTAGCGGGGGAGATAGCACAGATACGCAGTATTTT | CTSSQDLWTSGGDSTDTQYF | TRBJ2-3 | NA | NA | TRBV1
TGTGCCAGCAGCTTAGGCGTGGGAGGGGCCCCAGATACGCAGTATTTT | CASSLGVGGAPDTQYF | TRBJ2-3 | TRBD2 | NA | TRBV13
TGTGCCAGCAGTGAGGGCGTAGACAGCACCACTGAAGCTTTCTTT | CASSEGVDSTTEAFF | TRBJ1-1 | NA | few | TRBV6-1
TGTGCCAGCAGTTTTGAGGGATTTGGCACAGATACGCAGTATTTT | CASSFEGFGTDTQYF | TRBJ2-3 | NA | NA | TRBV28
TGTGCCAGCAGGGTAACAAGTGAAGCTTTCTTT | CASRVTSEAFF | TRBJ1-1 | NA | NA | TRBV28
TGTGCCAGCAGTTTCGACCCCGGGACACCAACTAACTATGGCTACACCTTC | CASSFDPGTPTNYGYTF | TRBJ1-2 | NA | NA | TRBV28
TGTGCCACCGAGGGACAGGGGAGGACCCAGTACTTC | CATEGQGRTQYF | TRBJ2-5 | TRBD1 | NA | TRBV28
TGTGCCAGTAAATCGGGGTCCAGCGAGCAGTACTTC | CASKSGSSEQYF | TRBJ2-7 | NA | once | TRBV19
TGTGCCAGCAGCGTATCCGGGGGGGATGTGATCACCGGGGAGCTGTTTTTT | CASSVSGGDVITGELFF | TRBJ2-2 | TRBD2 | NA | TRBV9
TGTGCCAGCAGCTTAGTGTCGGGGTTAGTCGGGGAGCTGTTTTTT | CASSLVSGLVGELFF | TRBJ2-2 | NA | NA | TRBV7-9